This T cell receptor beta chain was obtained from a study of T cell responses to AZD1222 COVID-19 vaccine. Sequencing was performed with immunoSEQ multiplex PCR; in TCRdb, only in-frame clones are kept and a portion is missing. The repertoire holds about 130,000 clones, with roughly 87% as singletons. Regarding the study as a whole: The study sampled repertoires only after the peak T cell response. Unmutated regions of variants are reportedly targeted by nearly half of spike-specific TCRs.

As to this clone: The antigen is unknown.

Germline CDR1 is SGHNT and CDR2 is YENEEA. The CDR3 is made up of 15 amino acids. Trimming pared 1 base from V and 5 bases from J, leaving 14 bases between. The sample here was peripheral blood, taken 28 days after the second AZD1222 dose. V and J are TRBV11-3 and TRBJ2-5, with a weak D call TRBD1 (6 bases). The receptor comes from an adult who received the AZD1222 COVID-19 vaccine. CDR3: CASSLGGDRRETQYF. The DNA for the CDR3 is TGTGCCAGCAGCTTAGGTGGCGACAGGAGGGAGACCCAGTACTTC. Variable domain in full (rest from reference TRBV11-3 and TRBJ2-5): EAGVVQSPRYKIIEKKQPVAFWCNPISGHNTLYWYLQNLGQGPELLIRYENEEAVDDSQLPKDRFSAERLKGVDSTLKIQPAELGDSAVYLCASSLGGDRRETQYFGPGTRLLVL.